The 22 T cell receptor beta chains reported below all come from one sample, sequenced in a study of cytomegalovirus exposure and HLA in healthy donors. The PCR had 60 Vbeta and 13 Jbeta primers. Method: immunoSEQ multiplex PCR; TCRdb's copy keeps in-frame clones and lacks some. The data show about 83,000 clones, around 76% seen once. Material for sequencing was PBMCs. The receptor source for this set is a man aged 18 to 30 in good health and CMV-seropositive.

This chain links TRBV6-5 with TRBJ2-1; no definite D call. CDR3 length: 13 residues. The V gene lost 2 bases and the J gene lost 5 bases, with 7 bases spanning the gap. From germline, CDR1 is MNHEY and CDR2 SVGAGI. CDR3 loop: CASSYRLNNEQFF. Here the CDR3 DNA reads TGTGCCAGCAGTTACCGACTTAACAATGAGCAGTTCTTC.

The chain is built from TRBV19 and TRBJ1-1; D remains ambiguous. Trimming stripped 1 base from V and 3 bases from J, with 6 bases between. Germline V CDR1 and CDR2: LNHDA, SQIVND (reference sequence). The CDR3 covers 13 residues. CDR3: CASSIGGDTEAFF. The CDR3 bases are TGTGCCAGTAGTATAGGGGGAGACACTGAAGCTTTCTTT.

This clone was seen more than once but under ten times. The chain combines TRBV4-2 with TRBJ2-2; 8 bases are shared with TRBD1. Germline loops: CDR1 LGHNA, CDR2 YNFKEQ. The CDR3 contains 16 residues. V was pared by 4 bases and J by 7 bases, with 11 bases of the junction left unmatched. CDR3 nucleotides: TGTGCCAGCAGCCCTAAAACCACAGGGGGTGGCGGGGAGCTGTTTTTT. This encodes CASSPKTTGGGGELFF.

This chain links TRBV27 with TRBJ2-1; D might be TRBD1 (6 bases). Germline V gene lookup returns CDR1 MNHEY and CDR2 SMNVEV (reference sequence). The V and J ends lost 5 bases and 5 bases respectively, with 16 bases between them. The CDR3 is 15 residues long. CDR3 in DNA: TGTGCCAGCAGTCTCAACAGGGTTCCCGACAATGAGCAGTTCTTC. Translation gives CASSLNRVPDNEQFF.

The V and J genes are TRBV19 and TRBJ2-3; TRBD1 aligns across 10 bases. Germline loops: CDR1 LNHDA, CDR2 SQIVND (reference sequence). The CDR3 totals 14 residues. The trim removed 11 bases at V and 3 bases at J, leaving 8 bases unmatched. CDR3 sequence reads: CARLGQGITDTQYF. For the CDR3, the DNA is TGTGCCCGACTGGGACAGGGGATTACAGATACGCAGTATTTT.

The CDR3 DNA sequence: TGCGCCAGCAGCCAAGATTTGGGGGGGGCTTTCAGGGATCAGCCCCAGCATTTT. Translated, it gives CASSQDLGGAFRDQPQHF. This chain joins TRBV4-1 and TRBJ1-5; D might be TRBD1 (6 bases). CDR3 length: 18 residues. Germline CDR1 reads MGHRA; CDR2 reads YSYEKL. Deletions cut 0 bases from V and 5 bases from J, with 20 bases between.

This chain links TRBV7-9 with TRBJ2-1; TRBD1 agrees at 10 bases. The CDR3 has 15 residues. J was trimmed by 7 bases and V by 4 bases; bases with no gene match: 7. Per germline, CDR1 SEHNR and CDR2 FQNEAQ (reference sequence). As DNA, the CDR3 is TGTGCCAGCAGCTCGGGACAGGGGCAACCTAATGAGCAGTTCTTC. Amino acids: CASSSGQGQPNEQFF.

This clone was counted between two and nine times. CDR3 nucleotide sequence: TGCGCCAGCAGGTACAGGGAGAACACTGAAGCTTTCTTT. It encodes CASRYRENTEAFF. The chain couples TRBV10-1 to TRBJ1-1; perhaps TRBD1 as D (6 bases). CDR1 is WNHNN and CDR2 is SYGVQD in the germline V gene (reference sequence). This CDR3 spans 13 amino acids. Trimming took off 6 bases at V and 1 base at J, with 9 bases between the two ends.

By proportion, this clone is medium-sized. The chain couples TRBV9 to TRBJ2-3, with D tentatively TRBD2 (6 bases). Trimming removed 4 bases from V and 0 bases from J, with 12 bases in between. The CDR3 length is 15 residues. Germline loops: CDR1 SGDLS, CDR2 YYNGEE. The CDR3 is CASSYGGTSTDTQYF. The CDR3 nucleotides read TGTGCCAGCAGCTATGGCGGGACTAGCACAGATACGCAGTATTTT.

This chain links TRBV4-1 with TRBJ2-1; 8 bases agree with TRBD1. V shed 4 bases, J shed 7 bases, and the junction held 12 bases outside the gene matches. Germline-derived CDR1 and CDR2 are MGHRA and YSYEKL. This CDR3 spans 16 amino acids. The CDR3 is CASSPKGRGRTNEQFF. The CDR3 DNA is TGCGCCAGCAGCCCTAAAGGCAGGGGGCGCACAAATGAGCAGTTCTTC.

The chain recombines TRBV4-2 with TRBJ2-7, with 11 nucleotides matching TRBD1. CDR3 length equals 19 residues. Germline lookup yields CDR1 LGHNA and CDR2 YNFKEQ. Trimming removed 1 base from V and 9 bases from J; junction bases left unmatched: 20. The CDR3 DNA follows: TGTGCCAGCAGCCAAGGCCCCCCCTACCGGGACAGGGGGATGTGGGTGCAGTACTTC. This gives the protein CASSQGPPYRDRGMWVQYF.

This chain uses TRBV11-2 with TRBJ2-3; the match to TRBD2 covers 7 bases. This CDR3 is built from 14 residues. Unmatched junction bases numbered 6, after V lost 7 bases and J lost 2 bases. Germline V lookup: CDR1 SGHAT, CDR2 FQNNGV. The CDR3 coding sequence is TGTGCCAGCATCGCGGGGGTACCCACAGATACGCAGTATTTT. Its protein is CASIAGVPTDTQYF.

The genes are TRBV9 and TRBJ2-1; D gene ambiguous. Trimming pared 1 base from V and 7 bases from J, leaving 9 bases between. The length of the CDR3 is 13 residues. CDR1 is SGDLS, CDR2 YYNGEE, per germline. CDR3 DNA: TGTGCCAGCAGCGTATCCCCCCCAAATGAGCAGTTCTTC. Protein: CASSVSPPNEQFF.

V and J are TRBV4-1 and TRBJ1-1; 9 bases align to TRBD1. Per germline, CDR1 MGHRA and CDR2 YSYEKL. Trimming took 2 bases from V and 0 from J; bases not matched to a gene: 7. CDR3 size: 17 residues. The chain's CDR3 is CASSQTTGTGMNTEAFF. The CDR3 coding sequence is TGCGCCAGCAGCCAAACAACCGGGACAGGGATGAACACTGAAGCTTTCTTT.

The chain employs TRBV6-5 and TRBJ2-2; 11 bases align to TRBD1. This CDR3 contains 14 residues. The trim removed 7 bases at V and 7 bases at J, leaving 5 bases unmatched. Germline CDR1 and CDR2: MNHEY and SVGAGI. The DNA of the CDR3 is TGTGCCAGCACCGGGACAGGGGGGATCGGGGAGCTGTTTTTT. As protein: CASTGTGGIGELFF.

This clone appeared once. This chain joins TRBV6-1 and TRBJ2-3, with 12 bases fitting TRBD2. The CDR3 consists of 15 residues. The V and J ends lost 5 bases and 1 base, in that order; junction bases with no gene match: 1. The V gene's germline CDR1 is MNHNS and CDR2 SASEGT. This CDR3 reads CASSLAGGGTDTQYF. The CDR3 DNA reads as TGTGCCAGCAGTCTAGCGGGAGGGGGCACAGATACGCAGTATTTT.

CDR3 nucleotide sequence: TGCGCCAGCAGCTTAGTAATCCTAGCGGGAGGGTCTTCCTACAATGAGCAGTTCTTC. Its translation is CASSLVILAGGSSYNEQFF. The rearrangement uses TRBV5-1 and TRBJ2-1, with TRBD2 identical over 12 bases. The CDR3 is 19 residues long. V shed 2 bases and J 1 base; nucleotides not matched to a gene: 10. Germline assignment: CDR1 SGHRS and CDR2 YFSETQ.

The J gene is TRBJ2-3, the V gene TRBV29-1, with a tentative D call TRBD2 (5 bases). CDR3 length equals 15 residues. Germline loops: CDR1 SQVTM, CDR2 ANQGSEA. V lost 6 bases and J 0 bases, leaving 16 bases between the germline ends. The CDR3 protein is CSVLRRPSSTDTQYF. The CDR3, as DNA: TGCAGCGTACTACGGAGGCCCTCTAGCACAGATACGCAGTATTTT.

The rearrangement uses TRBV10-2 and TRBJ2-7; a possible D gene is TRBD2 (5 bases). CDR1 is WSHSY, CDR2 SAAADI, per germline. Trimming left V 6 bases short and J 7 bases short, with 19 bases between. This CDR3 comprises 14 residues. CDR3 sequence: CASSRGLGDREQYF. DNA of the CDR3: TGCGCCAGCAGCCGAGGACTGGGAGATAGGGAGCAGTACTTC.

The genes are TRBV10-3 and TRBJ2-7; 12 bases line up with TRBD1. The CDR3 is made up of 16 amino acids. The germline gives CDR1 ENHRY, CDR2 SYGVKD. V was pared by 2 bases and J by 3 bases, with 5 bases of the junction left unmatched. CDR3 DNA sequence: TGTGCCATCAGTGAGCCGGGACAGGGGGCCTTCTACGAGCAGTACTTC. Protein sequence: CAISEPGQGAFYEQYF.

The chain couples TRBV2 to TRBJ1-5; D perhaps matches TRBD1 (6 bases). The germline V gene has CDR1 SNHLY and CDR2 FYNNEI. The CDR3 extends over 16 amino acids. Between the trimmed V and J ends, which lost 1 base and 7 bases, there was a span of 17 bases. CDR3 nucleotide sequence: TGTGCCAGCAGTGAAGAAGTAGGGGGATTTGGGCAGCCCCAGCATTTT. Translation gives CASSEEVGGFGQPQHF.

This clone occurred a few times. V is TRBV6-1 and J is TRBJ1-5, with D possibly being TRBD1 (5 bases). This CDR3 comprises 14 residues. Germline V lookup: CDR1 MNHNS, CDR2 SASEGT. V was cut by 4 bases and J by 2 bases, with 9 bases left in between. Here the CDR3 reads CASSAREGNQPQHF. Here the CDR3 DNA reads TGTGCCAGCAGTGCCAGGGAAGGCAATCAGCCCCAGCATTTT.